The 16 T cell receptor beta chains in this list originate from one sample, sequenced in a study of T cells in Graves' hyperthyroidism and ophthalmopathy. Amplification of TCR beta CDR3 regions was performed using RNA transcripts as template. TCR CDR3 underwent first-round RT-PCR with the HTBI primer set. TCRdb redid the calling of the multiplex PCR reads with MiXCR, one entry per CDR3 protein. The sample consists of about 320,000 distinct CDR3 sequences, 15% to 20% of them appearing once. The sample was blood. Source of these receptors: a man between 25 and 39 years old with Graves' hyperthyroidism.

This clonotype showed up just once. The J gene is TRBJ2-1, the V gene TRBV20-1; D unclear. CDR1 and CDR2 (germline): DFQATT, SNEGSKA (reference sequence). This CDR3 is 15 amino acids long. Trimming left V 3 bases short and J 8 bases short, with 20 bases between. CDR3 DNA sequence: TGCAGTGCTAGCCTCGCAGGAGCGCAGGTGGATGAGCAGTTCTTC. This sequence encodes CSASLAGAQVDEQFF.

This clonotype was detected many times. The V call is TRBV7-9, the J call TRBJ1-4; D not resolved. Germline V gene data show CDR1 as SEHNR and CDR2 as FQNEAQ (reference sequence). The length of the CDR3 is 16 residues. The germline V and J ends were trimmed by 2 bases and 2 bases, with 12 bases remaining between them. CDR3 nucleotide sequence: TGTGCCAGCAGCTTACCCGAGGGTATTACTAATGAAAAACTGTTTTTT. Translated, it gives CASSLPEGITNEKLFF. Using reference TRBV7-9 and TRBJ1-4 for the parts outside the CDR3, the full variable domain is DTGVSQNPRHKITKRGQNVTFRCDPISEHNRLYWYRQTLGQGPEFLTYFQNEAQLEKSRLLSDRFSAERPKGSFSTLEIQRTEQGDSAMYLCASSLPEGITNEKLFFGSGTQLSVL.

This clonotype was recorded at least ten times. This chain joins TRBV27 and TRBJ1-1, with D hard to call. Trimming pared 6 bases from V and 0 bases from J, leaving 5 bases between. Germline V gives CDR1 MNHEY, CDR2 SMNVEV (reference sequence). The CDR3 runs 12 residues. The CDR3: CASRSMNTEAFF. In nucleotides, the CDR3 is TGTGCCAGCAGGAGTATGAACACTGAAGCTTTCTTT.

This clonotype was counted at least ten times. V usage is TRBV7-2 and J usage is TRBJ1-1; a possible D gene is TRBD1 (5 bases). CDR3 size: 14 residues. Trimming left V 8 bases short and J 1 base short, with 14 bases between. Germline CDR1 reads SGHTA; CDR2 reads FQGNSA. The CDR3 nucleotides read TGTGCCAGCCGCCTGATGGGGGAGAACACTGAAGCTTTCTTT. As protein: CASRLMGENTEAFF.

The rearrangement links TRBV7-3 to TRBJ1-2, with D tentatively TRBD1 (5 bases). This CDR3 contains 13 residues. Trimming cost V 1 base and J 6 bases, with 9 bases left between them. The germline gives CDR1 SGHTA, CDR2 FQGTGA. Here the CDR3 reads CASSLNGADGYTF. The CDR3 DNA follows: TGTGCCAGCAGCTTAAATGGGGCGGATGGCTACACCTTC. Using reference TRBV7-3 and TRBJ1-2 for the parts outside the CDR3, the full variable domain is GAGVSQTPSNKVTEKGKYVELRCDPISGHTALYWYRQSLGQGPEFLIYFQGTGAADDSGLPNDRFFAVRPEGSVSTLKIQRTERGDSAVYLCASSLNGADGYTFGSGTRLTVV.

In its sample, this clonotype was seen many times. The genes are TRBV7-9 and TRBJ2-1; 9 bases map to TRBD1. This CDR3 comprises 15 residues. Per germline, CDR1 SEHNR and CDR2 FQNEAQ (reference sequence). Unmatched junction bases numbered 6, after V lost 3 bases and J lost 6 bases. CDR3 in DNA: TGTGCCAGCAGCTTGGGACAGGGTAAGGGCAATGAGCAGTTCTTC. Its protein product is CASSLGQGKGNEQFF.

As concerns this clonotype: At one boundary the junction diverges from the germline segment, which might be a read error. The rearrangement links TRBV30 to TRBJ2-7; 9 bases map to TRBD1. CDR3 length equals 14 residues. Germline V gives CDR1 GTSNPN, CDR2 SVGIG (reference sequence). The CDR3 here is CAWSAGQGSDELYF. CDR3 coding DNA: TGTGCCTGGAGTGCTGGACAGGGGTCGGACGAGCTGTACTTC.

Comments on this clonotype: This sequence may be a read error, since a much larger clone differs from it by one base. The rearrangement uses TRBV15 and TRBJ1-2; TRBD1 matches at 7 bases. The CDR3 loop spans 17 amino acids. Germline CDR1 reads LNHNV; CDR2 reads YYDKDF (reference sequence). The CDR3 DNA is TGTGCCACCAGCAGAGGGGACAGCCTTATTCTTAACCATGGCTACACCTTC. The encoded protein is CATSRGDSLILNHGYTF. Looking up the rest from reference TRBV15 and TRBJ1-2 gives the full variable domain: DAMVIQNPRYQVTQFGKPVTLSCSQTLNHNVMYWYQQKSSQAPKLLFHYYDKDFNNEADTPDNFQSRRPNTSFCFLDIRSPGLGDTAMYLCATSRGDSLILNHGYTFGSGTRLTVV.

This clonotype was seen repeatedly, ten times or more. The chain carries TRBV28 and TRBJ2-1; possible D gene TRBD2, 6 bases. Trimming took off 6 bases at V and 10 bases at J, with 13 bases between the two ends. Germline CDR1 is MDHEN and CDR2 is SYDVKM. The CDR3 loop spans 12 amino acids. The CDR3: CASRPPGDEQFF. The DNA for the CDR3 is TGTGCCAGCAGACCCCCGGGAGACGAGCAGTTCTTC.

The sample holds many counts of this clonotype. This chain uses TRBV11-2 with TRBJ2-3, with 11 positions matching TRBD2. The CDR3 runs to 18 residues. V lost 5 bases, J lost 6 bases, and 16 bases stayed unmatched. The germline CDR1 and CDR2 sequences are SGHAT and FQNNGV. The CDR3: CASSRLYRLAGSSDTQYF. The CDR3 nucleotides are TGTGCCAGCAGCCGGCTCTACCGACTAGCGGGGTCCTCTGATACGCAGTATTTT.

The rearrangement links TRBV20-1 to TRBJ2-1; D gene uncertain. The CDR3 length is 14 residues. Germline-derived CDR1 and CDR2 are DFQATT and SNEGSKA (reference sequence). V lost 3 bases and J 3 bases, leaving 12 bases between the germline ends. The CDR3 region is CSARDSWGYNEQFF. The DNA of the CDR3 is TGCAGTGCTAGGGATTCCTGGGGCTACAATGAGCAGTTCTTC.

This clonotype was seen ten or more times. The rearrangement uses TRBV6-1 and TRBJ1-2; no clear D gene. In germline, CDR1 is MNHNS, CDR2 SASEGT. V was cut by 5 bases and J by 1 base, with 11 bases left in between. CDR3 length equals 14 residues. CDR3 coding DNA: TGTGCCAGCAGTTGGGCAGTGGGTAACTATGGCTACACCTTC. This codes for CASSWAVGNYGYTF.

This clonotype has more than one count but fewer than ten. This sequence joins TRBV6-1 and TRBJ2-1; 10 bases are a match to TRBD1. J lost 7 bases, V lost 6 bases, and 12 bases had no gene match. The germline V gene has CDR1 MNHNS and CDR2 SASEGT. This CDR3 contains 16 residues. The CDR3 region is CASRAVRDRGENEQFF. DNA for the CDR3: TGTGCCAGCAGAGCAGTAAGGGACAGGGGCGAAAATGAGCAGTTCTTC.

Concerning this clonotype: This may come from a read error, since a much larger clone is one base off. The rearrangement links TRBV3-1 to TRBJ2-2; maybe TRBD1 (6 bases). Germline lookup yields CDR1 LGHDT and CDR2 YNNKEL (reference sequence). This CDR3 has 13 residues. In nucleotides, the CDR3 is TGTGCCAGCTCCACTTGGGACACCGGGGAGCCGTTTTTT. This translates into CASSTWDTGEPFF.

In this sample, this clonotype turned up many times. The genes are TRBV28 and TRBJ2-7, with D unclear. The V and J ends lost 5 bases and 3 bases respectively, with 11 bases between them. Germline V gene sequence: CDR1 MDHEN, CDR2 SYDVKM. CDR3 length: 13 residues. This chain's CDR3 is CASSLTLNYEQYF. CDR3 DNA: TGTGCCAGCAGTCTCACCCTAAACTACGAGCAGTACTTC.

This clonotype occurred a few times. In nucleotides, the CDR3 is TGTGCCAGCAGTCCCACTCCTCTGCGGGATACGCAGTATTTT. Protein sequence: CASSPTPLRDTQYF. The V and J genes are TRBV27 and TRBJ2-3; no definite D call. This CDR3 is 14 amino acids long. The V and J ends lost 5 bases and 6 bases respectively, with 15 bases between them. Germline CDR1 is MNHEY and CDR2 is SMNVEV (reference sequence).